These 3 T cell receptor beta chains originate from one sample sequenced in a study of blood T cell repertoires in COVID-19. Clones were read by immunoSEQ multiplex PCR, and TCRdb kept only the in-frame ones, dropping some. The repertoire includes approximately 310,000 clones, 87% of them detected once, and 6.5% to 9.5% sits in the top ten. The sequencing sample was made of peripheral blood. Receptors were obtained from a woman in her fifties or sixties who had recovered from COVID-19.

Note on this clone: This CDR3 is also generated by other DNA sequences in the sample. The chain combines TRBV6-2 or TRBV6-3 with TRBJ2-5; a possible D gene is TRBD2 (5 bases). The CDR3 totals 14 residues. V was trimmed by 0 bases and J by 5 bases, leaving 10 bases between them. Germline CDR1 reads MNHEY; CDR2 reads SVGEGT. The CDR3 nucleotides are TGTGCCAGCAGTTACTCTGCTAGCTGGGAGACCCAGTACTTC. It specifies CASSYSASWETQYF.

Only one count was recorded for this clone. This CDR3 reads CASSRLGGVYSNQPQHF. Written as DNA, the CDR3 is TGTGCCAGCAGCCGGCTGGGGGGGGTCTATAGCAATCAGCCCCAGCATTTT. The rearrangement uses TRBV27 and TRBJ1-5; perhaps TRBD1 as D (5 bases). The germline V gene has CDR1 MNHEY and CDR2 SMNVEV (reference sequence). V lost 6 bases, J lost 0 bases, and 18 bases lay in between. There are 17 residues in the CDR3.

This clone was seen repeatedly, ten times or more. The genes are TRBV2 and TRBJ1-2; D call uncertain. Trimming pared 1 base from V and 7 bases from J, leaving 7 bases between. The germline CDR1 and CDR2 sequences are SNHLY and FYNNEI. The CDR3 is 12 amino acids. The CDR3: CASSEGSSGYTF. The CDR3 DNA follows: TGTGCCAGCAGTGAAGGGAGTTCTGGCTACACCTTC.